The rows below give T cell receptor beta chains drawn from one sample of a study of T-cell memory formation after mild COVID-19. TCRdb reanalysed the 5' RACE reads using MiXCR and keeps one entry per CDR3 protein. The table includes some 290,000 distinct CDR3 sequences, roughly 16% detected once. Sequenced sample: PBMCs or a T cell subset sorted from them (not recorded which). Every receptor here comes from a man aged 18 to 30 who had mild COVID-19 (a few samples of this study predate the infection). Cell type and time point are not known. Both conserved end residues are part of each CDR3. The order of the fields is clone size, V gene, D gene, J gene, CDR3 DNA, CDR3 protein. D genes are given only for firm matches. Some rows mark clone size as missing; the rest say once, few, many or name a class of expanded clone.

many,TRBV5-1,NA,TRBJ2-5,TGCGCCAGCAGATCCGGGACGGAACAAGAGACCCAGTACTTC,CASRSGTEQETQYF
NA,TRBV20-1,TRBD1,TRBJ2-5,TGCAGTTCTATGCAGGGGGCGCATCAAGAGACCCAGTACTTC,CSSMQGAHQETQYF
NA,TRBV11-2,TRBD2,TRBJ2-1,TGTGCCAGCAGCTTAGGGCCTAGCGGGGAGGAGCAGTTCTTC,CASSLGPSGEEQFF
NA,TRBV21-1,NA,TRBJ2-1,TGTGCCAGCATCCCCCCAGGTCAGGGGACCTACAATGAGCAGTTCTTC,CASIPPGQGTYNEQFF
NA,TRBV5-1,NA,TRBJ2-7,TGCGCCAGCACCTCGAGGGGCGAGCAGTACTTC,CASTSRGEQYF
NA,TRBV12-3/TRBV12-4,NA,TRBJ2-3,TGTGCCAGCAGTTTAGTCCGTTCAGATACGCAGTATTTT,CASSLVRSDTQYF
NA,TRBV7-9,NA,TRBJ1-1,TGTGCCAGCAGCCCGGATGGGGGGAGGACTGAAGCTTTCTTT,CASSPDGGRTEAFF
few,TRBV29-1,TRBD2,TRBJ2-5,TGCAGCGTTGTGACTAGCGGGGGGGAGACCCAGTACTTC,CSVVTSGGETQYF
once,TRBV14,TRBD1,TRBJ1-2,TGTGCCAGCAGCCAGATCCAACCGGGACAGGGAAGGCGGGGTTACTACACCTTC,CASSQIQPGQGRRGYYTF
NA,TRBV6-5,TRBD1,TRBJ2-7,TGTGCCAGCAGTTACAAAGGGACAGGGGGCTACGAGCAGTACTTC,CASSYKGTGGYEQYF
NA,TRBV6-6,NA,TRBJ1-5,TGTGCCAGCAGTTATAGCCGTACCCAGCATTTT,CASSYSRTQHF
NA,TRBV12-3/TRBV12-4,NA,TRBJ1-3,TGTGCCAGCAGCCCTCTACTCAGCTACACCATATATTTT,CASSPLLSYTIYF
once,TRBV6-5,NA,TRBJ2-3,TGTGCCAGCAGACGCGGGAATCAGGGGCACACAGATACGCAGTATTTT,CASRRGNQGHTDTQYF
few,TRBV7-8,NA,TRBJ2-7,TGTGCCAGCAGCTGGGACCTTACTTCCGAGCAGTACTTC,CASSWDLTSEQYF